The 19 T cell receptor beta chains below all came from one sample that was sequenced in a study of control samples from healthy donors and cancer patients. TCRdb's table, derived via immunoSEQ multiplex PCR, lists solely in-frame clones and lacks some. The data contain over 75,000 clones, around 91% of them singletons. The specimen sequenced was blood. Receptor source: a man younger than 40 in good health.

The J gene is TRBJ2-1, the V gene TRBV5-1; weak D call: TRBD2 (5 bases). The V gene's germline CDR1 is SGHRS and CDR2 YFSETQ. V lost 2 bases and J lost 4, with 10 bases in between. This CDR3 region has 14 residues. CDR3 sequence: CASSFGNGYNEQFF. In DNA, the CDR3 is TGCGCCAGCAGCTTCGGGAATGGGTACAATGAGCAGTTCTTC. The full variable domain, in which reference TRBV5-1 and TRBJ2-1 provide the parts outside the CDR3, is KAGVTQTPRYLIKTRGQQVTLSCSPISGHRSVSWYQQTPGQGLQFLFEYFSETQRNKGNFPGRFSGRQFSNSRSEMNVSTLELGDSALYLCASSFGNGYNEQFFGPGTRLTVL.

V gene TRBV20-1 combines with J gene TRBJ2-1; the match to TRBD2 covers 8 bases. CDR1 and CDR2 (germline): DFQATT, SNEGSKA (reference sequence). The V gene end was trimmed by 3 bases and the J gene end by 8 bases; junction bases not matched to a gene: 12. This CDR3 comprises 15 residues. Written as DNA, the CDR3 is TGCAGTGCTAGTAGCGGGAATAGCGGGGTCCATGAGCAGTTCTTC. Translating gives CSASSGNSGVHEQFF.

The rearrangement joins TRBV4-2 to TRBJ1-1, with no clear D. The CDR3 runs to 14 residues. Germline values: CDR1 LGHNA, CDR2 YNFKEQ. V was cut by 1 base and J by 1 base, with 7 bases left in between. This chain's CDR3 is CASSQGDQNTEAFF. Here the CDR3 DNA reads TGTGCCAGCAGCCAAGGGGATCAGAACACTGAAGCTTTCTTT.

The chain uses TRBV24-1 and TRBJ1-2; 9 bases match TRBD1. CDR3 length: 12 amino acids. Germline V CDR1 and CDR2: KGHDR, SFDVKD. V lost 3 bases, J lost 12 bases, and 4 bases stayed unmatched. CDR3 coding DNA: TGTGCCACCAGTGATGCCGGACAGGGGCACACCTTC. This gives the protein CATSDAGQGHTF.

For the CDR3, the DNA is TGTGCCAGCGCCCCCGGGACAGGGACCTCCTACGAGCAGTACTTC. Translated, it gives CASAPGTGTSYEQYF. The chain couples TRBV18 to TRBJ2-7, with 9 positions matching TRBD1. Trimming took 8 bases from V and 0 from J; bases not matched to a gene: 8. Germline CDR1 and CDR2: KGHSH and LQKENI. The CDR3 loop spans 15 amino acids.

This clone was found a few times. V usage is TRBV6-5 and J usage is TRBJ1-2; D might be TRBD1 (6 bases). This CDR3 has 15 residues. Per the germline V gene, CDR1 is MNHEY and CDR2 is SVGAGI. The germline V and J ends were trimmed by 8 bases and 0 bases, with 16 bases remaining between them. CDR3 loop: CASGAGTTANYGYTF. The CDR3 DNA reads as TGTGCCAGCGGCGCCGGGACAACCGCTAACTATGGCTACACCTTC.

The rearrangement joins TRBV5-5 to TRBJ1-2; D unclear. Germline V gives CDR1 SGHKS, CDR2 YYEKEE (reference sequence). This CDR3 region has 15 residues. The V end lost 0 bases, the J end lost 3 bases, and 12 bases lay between the germline ends. For the CDR3, the DNA is TGTGCCAGCAGCTTGGCCCTAGCGGCAGACTATGGCTACACCTTC. Translated, it gives CASSLALAADYGYTF.

This chain joins TRBV6-2 or TRBV6-3 and TRBJ2-3; tentative D call: TRBD1 (5 bases). CDR1 is MNHEY and CDR2 is SVGEGT in the germline V gene. V was cut by 4 bases and J by 4 bases, with 6 bases left in between. CDR3 length: 12 residues. CDR3 in amino acids: CASSLGADTQYF. The CDR3 DNA sequence: TGTGCCAGCAGTTTAGGGGCAGATACGCAGTATTTT.

The chain couples TRBV7-2 to TRBJ2-5; unclear D gene. This CDR3 is 14 amino acids long. Trimming pared 2 bases from V and 4 bases from J, leaving 11 bases between. Per germline, CDR1 SGHTA and CDR2 FQGNSA. The CDR3 loop reads CASSLYSASETQYF. The CDR3 DNA is TGTGCCAGCAGCTTATATTCTGCCTCAGAGACCCAGTACTTC.

V usage is TRBV5-4 and J usage is TRBJ1-5, with D unresolved. This CDR3 comprises 9 residues. The V end was cut by 10 bases, the J end by 15 bases, with 14 bases between. Germline lookup yields CDR1 SGHNT and CDR2 YYREEE (reference sequence). The CDR3 region is CAVEAMWHF. The CDR3 region has the DNA TGTGCCGTAGAGGCGATGTGGCATTTT.

V gene TRBV27 combines with J gene TRBJ2-1; D gene ambiguous. The CDR3 is made up of 17 amino acids. Trimming shortened V by 0 bases and J by 1 base, and 13 bases separated the two germline ends. The V gene's germline CDR1 is MNHEY and CDR2 SMNVEV (reference sequence). The CDR3 is CASSLSRTLISYNEQFF. CDR3 bases: TGTGCCAGCAGTTTATCGCGCACTCTTATTTCCTACAATGAGCAGTTCTTC.

This chain uses TRBV27 with TRBJ2-5; D is perhaps TRBD1 (6 bases). The CDR3 length is 14 residues. V lost 2 bases and J lost 1, with 8 bases in between. Germline V gives CDR1 MNHEY, CDR2 SMNVEV (reference sequence). The CDR3 DNA follows: TGTGCCAGCAGTTTACTGGGGGCCCAAGAGACCCAGTACTTC. Residues: CASSLLGAQETQYF.

The chain couples TRBV27 to TRBJ2-3; D not certain. With 5 bases removed from V and 0 bases from J, the gap between germline ends came to 12 bases. The germline CDR1 and CDR2 sequences are MNHEY and SMNVEV (reference sequence). The CDR3 runs 15 residues. Here the CDR3 DNA reads TGTGCCAGCAGTCCCGAGTCTTATAGCACAGATACGCAGTATTTT. Protein sequence: CASSPESYSTDTQYF.

The V and J genes are TRBV5-5 and TRBJ2-7; no firm D call. The germline V gene encodes CDR1 SGHKS and CDR2 YYEKEE (reference sequence). The CDR3 has 13 residues. V lost 2 bases and J 4 bases, leaving 10 bases between the germline ends. The CDR3 DNA reads TGTGCCAGCAGCTTTCCCGGCGGATACGAGCAGTACTTC. Protein product: CASSFPGGYEQYF.

This chain connects TRBV28 to TRBJ2-1, with D possibly being TRBD1 or TRBD2 (5 bases each). V gave up 1 base and J gave up 5 bases, with 12 bases separating them. Germline V gene sequence: CDR1 MDHEN, CDR2 SYDVKM. The CDR3 extends over 15 amino acids. This CDR3 is CASSLFGAGNNEQFF. The CDR3 DNA is TGTGCCAGCAGTTTATTTGGGGCGGGTAACAATGAGCAGTTCTTC.

This chain connects TRBV5-1 to TRBJ2-1; 10 bases agree with TRBD2. Trimming took 9 bases from V and 6 from J; bases not matched to a gene: 9. The CDR3 is 14 amino acids. Germline V lookup: CDR1 SGHRS, CDR2 YFSETQ. CDR3 sequence: CATKSGGVFNEQFF. The CDR3 DNA sequence: TGCGCCACCAAAAGCGGGGGGGTATTCAATGAGCAGTTCTTC.

This clone was picked up one time. V usage is TRBV18 and J usage is TRBJ2-7; the match to TRBD2 covers 14 bases. V lost 5 bases to trimming and J lost 0 bases; unmatched junction nucleotides: 6. Germline V gene sequence: CDR1 KGHSH, CDR2 LQKENI. This CDR3 has 17 residues. In DNA, the CDR3 is TGTGCCAGCTCAGCGGGACTAGCGGGGGAGAGCTCCTACGAGCAGTACTTC. As protein: CASSAGLAGESSYEQYF.

The J gene is TRBJ2-7, the V gene TRBV7-2, with a tentative D call TRBD2 (5 bases). V was pared by 5 bases and J by 4 bases, with 21 bases between. The CDR3 is 16 amino acids. Germline CDR1 and CDR2: SGHTA and FQGNSA. CDR3 protein: CASSPRGGGSIYEQYF. In DNA form, the CDR3 reads TGTGCCAGCAGCCCACGGGGTGGCGGGTCTATTTACGAGCAGTACTTC.

The chain recombines TRBV6-1 with TRBJ2-5; 15 nucleotides line up with TRBD2. CDR1 is MNHNS and CDR2 is SASEGT in the germline V gene. CDR3 length equals 18 residues. Trimming cost V 4 bases and J 5 bases; bases outside gene matches: 11. The CDR3 is CASSARGTSGRKGETQYF. CDR3 DNA sequence: TGTGCCAGCAGTGCTCGTGGGACTAGCGGGAGGAAGGGGGAGACCCAGTACTTC.